This TCR beta chain originates from a study of radiotherapy plus CTLA-4 blockade in lung cancer. Findings and caveats of the study: Blood-borne expansion of tumor-derived TCR clones followed radiotherapy plus ipilimumab.

This CDR3 is built from 14 residues. CDR1 is GTSNPN and CDR2 is SVGIG in the germline V gene (reference sequence). Of note for this clone: What it binds is not known.

Profiling relied on immunoSEQ multiplex PCR, and the TCRdb table lists in-frame clones only, not all of them. The data contain 50,000 to 65,000 clones, approximately 80% of them singletons. The receptor's source is a human donor with non-small cell lung cancer whose response to radiotherapy plus ipilimumab could not be evaluated. V gene TRBV30 combines with J gene TRBJ2-5; 9 positions agree with TRBD2. The J call may be in error: the DNA end matches TRBJ2-7 better. The specimen was peripheral blood, collected from a patient treated with radiotherapy plus ipilimumab. CDR3: CAWKIGTSSHEQYF. CDR3 nucleotide sequence: TGTGCCTGGAAGATTGGGACTAGCAGCCACGAGCAGTACTTC.